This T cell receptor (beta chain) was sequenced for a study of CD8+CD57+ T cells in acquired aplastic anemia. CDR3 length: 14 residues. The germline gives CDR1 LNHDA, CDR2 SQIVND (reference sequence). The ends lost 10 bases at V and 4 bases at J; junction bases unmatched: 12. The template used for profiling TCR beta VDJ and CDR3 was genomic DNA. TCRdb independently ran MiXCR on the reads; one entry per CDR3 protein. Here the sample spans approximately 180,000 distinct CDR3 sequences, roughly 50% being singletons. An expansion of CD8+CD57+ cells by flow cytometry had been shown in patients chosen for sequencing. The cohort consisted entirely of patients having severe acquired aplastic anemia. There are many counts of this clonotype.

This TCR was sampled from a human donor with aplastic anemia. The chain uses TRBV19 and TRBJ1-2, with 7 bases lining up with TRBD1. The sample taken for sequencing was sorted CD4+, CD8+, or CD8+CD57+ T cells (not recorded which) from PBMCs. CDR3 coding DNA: TGTGCCACTCACAAGGGGGCTGGTGGCTATGGCTACACCTTC. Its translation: CATHKGAGGYGYTF.